This T cell receptor beta chain was found in a study of T-cell reconstitution after alpha-beta-depleted transplantation in children. Findings and limits, study-wide: The study reportedly traced alpha-beta T cells about two months after transplant to several hundred expanded graft clones.

Comments on this clonotype: Its antigen is still unknown.

The TCRbeta library was prepared with unique molecular identifiers. Via MiXCR, TCRdb re-called the PCR reads, giving one row per CDR3 protein. The sample holds 450,000 to 700,000 distinct CDR3 sequences, 25% to 30% seen once. The ends were cut back, 5 bases at V and 3 bases at J, with 15 bases in the middle. The CDR3 runs 14 residues. Germline CDR1 is SGHRS and CDR2 is YFSETQ. This sequence was found in a boy younger than two with Wiskott-Aldrich syndrome, due to receive a stem cell transplant. This chain connects TRBV5-1 to TRBJ2-7; D remains ambiguous. Sequenced material: PBMCs, taken before TCRalphabeta/CD19-depleted stem cell transplant. CDR3 sequence: CASSVGALDYEQYF. CDR3 sequence (DNA): TGCGCCAGCAGTGTTGGAGCCCTTGACTACGAGCAGTACTTC.